The clone carrying this T cell receptor (beta chain) was counted only a few times. The antigen is unknown. Isolation of PBMCs gave at least 7 million cells per sample. This specimen comes from a study of blood T cells in healthy people across ages. Whole-study results and caveats: With donor CMV status unknown, expanded clonotype changes were possibly confounded. Per-million-T-cell TCR beta diversity fell roughly linearly with age.

Then a second PCR, running about 6 to 12 cycles, was carried out with a sample-barcoded 5' primer and a J-beta primer mix. Each of the samples gave a minimum of 3 million paired-end reads that contained CDR3. Using its own MiXCR run on the 5' RACE reads, TCRdb lists one record per CDR3 protein. Of about 770,000 distinct CDR3 sequences listed, approximately 48% are singletons. The CDR3 totals 17 residues. Germline loops: CDR1 SGHTA, CDR2 FQGNSA. J lost 3 bases, V lost 4 bases, and 9 bases had no gene match. Sequenced: blood. This chain links TRBV7-2 with TRBJ2-3; 11 bases line up with TRBD2. This clonotype originated in a man between 60 and 70 years old in good health. CDR3 residues: CASSSYSGGAETDTQYF. CDR3 in DNA: TGTGCCAGCAGCTCCTATAGCGGGGGGGCCGAAACAGATACGCAGTATTTT. Full variable domain (rest looked up from reference TRBV7-2 and TRBJ2-3): GAGVSQSPSNKVTEKGKDVELRCDPISGHTALYWYRQSLGQGLEFLIYFQGNSAPDKSGLPSDRFSAERTGGSVSTLTIQRTQQEDSAVYLCASSSYSGGAETDTQYFGPGTRLTVL.